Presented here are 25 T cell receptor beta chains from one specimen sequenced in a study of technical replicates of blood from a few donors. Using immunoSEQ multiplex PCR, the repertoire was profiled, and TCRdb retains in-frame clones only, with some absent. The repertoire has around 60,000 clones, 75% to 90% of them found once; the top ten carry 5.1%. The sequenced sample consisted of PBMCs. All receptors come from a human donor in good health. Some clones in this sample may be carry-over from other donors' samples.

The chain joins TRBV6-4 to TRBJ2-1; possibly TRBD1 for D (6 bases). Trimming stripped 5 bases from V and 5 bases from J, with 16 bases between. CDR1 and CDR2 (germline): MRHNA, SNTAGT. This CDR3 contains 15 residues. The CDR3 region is CASSLLAGAHNEQFF. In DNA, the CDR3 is TGTGCCAGCAGTTTGCTGGCAGGGGCCCACAATGAGCAGTTCTTC.

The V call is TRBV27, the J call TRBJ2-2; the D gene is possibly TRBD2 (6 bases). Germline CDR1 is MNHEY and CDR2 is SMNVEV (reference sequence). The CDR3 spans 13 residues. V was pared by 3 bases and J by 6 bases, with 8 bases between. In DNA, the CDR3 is TGTGCCAGCAGTTTCTCGGGGGCCGGGGAGCTGTTTTTT. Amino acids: CASSFSGAGELFF.

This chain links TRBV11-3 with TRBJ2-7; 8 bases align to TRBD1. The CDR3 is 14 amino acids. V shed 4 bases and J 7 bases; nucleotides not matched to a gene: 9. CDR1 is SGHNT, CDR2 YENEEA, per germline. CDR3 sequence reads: CASSSTGGLGEQYF. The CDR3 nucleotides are TGTGCCAGCAGCTCCACAGGGGGGCTAGGGGAGCAGTACTTC.

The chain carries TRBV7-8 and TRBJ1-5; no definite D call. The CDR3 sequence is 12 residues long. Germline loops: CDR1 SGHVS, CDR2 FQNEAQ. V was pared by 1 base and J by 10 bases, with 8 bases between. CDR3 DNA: TGTGCCAGCAGCTTAGTTGCAGAACCCCAGCATTTT. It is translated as CASSLVAEPQHF.

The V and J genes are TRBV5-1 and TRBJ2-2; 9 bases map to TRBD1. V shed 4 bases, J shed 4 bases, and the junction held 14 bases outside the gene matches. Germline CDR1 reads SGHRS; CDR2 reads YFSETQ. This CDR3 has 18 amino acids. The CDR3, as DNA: TGCGCCAGCAGCAAAACCGGGACAGGGTACGTCGCCACCGGGGAGCTGTTTTTT. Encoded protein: CASSKTGTGYVATGELFF. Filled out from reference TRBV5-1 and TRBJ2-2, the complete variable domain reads KAGVTQTPRYLIKTRGQQVTLSCSPISGHRSVSWYQQTPGQGLQFLFEYFSETQRNKGNFPGRFSGRQFSNSRSEMNVSTLELGDSALYLCASSKTGTGYVATGELFFGEGSRLTVL.

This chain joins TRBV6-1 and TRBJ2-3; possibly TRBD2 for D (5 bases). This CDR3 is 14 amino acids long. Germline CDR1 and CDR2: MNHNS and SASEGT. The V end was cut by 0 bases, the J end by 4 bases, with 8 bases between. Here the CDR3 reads CASSEAGVADTQYF. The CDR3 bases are TGTGCCAGCAGTGAAGCGGGAGTAGCAGATACGCAGTATTTT.

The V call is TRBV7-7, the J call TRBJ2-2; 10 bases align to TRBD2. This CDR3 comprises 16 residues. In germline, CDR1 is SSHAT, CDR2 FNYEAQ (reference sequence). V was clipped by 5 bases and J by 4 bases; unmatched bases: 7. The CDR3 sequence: CASSTGAGGATGELFF. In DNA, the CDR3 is TGTGCCAGCAGCACCGGAGCGGGGGGGGCCACCGGGGAGCTGTTTTTT.

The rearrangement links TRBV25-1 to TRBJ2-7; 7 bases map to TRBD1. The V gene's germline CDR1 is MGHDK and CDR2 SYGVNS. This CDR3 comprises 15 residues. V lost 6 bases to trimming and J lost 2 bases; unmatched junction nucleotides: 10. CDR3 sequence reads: CASSEGARGPYEQYF. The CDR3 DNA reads TGTGCCAGCAGCGAGGGGGCCAGGGGCCCCTACGAGCAGTACTTC.

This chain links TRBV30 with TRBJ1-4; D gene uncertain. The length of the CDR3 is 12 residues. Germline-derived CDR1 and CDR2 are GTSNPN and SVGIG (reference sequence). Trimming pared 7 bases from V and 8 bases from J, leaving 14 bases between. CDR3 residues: CASNGIREKLFF. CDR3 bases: TGTGCCTCCAACGGGATCCGGGAAAAACTGTTTTTT.

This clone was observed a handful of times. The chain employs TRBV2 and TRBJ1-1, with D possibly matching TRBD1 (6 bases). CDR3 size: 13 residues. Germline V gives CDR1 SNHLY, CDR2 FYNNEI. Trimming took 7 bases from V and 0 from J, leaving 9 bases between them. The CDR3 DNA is TGTGCCAGCACCGAGGGGGTGAACACTGAAGCTTTCTTT. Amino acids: CASTEGVNTEAFF. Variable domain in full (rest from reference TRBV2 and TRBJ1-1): EPEVTQTPSHQVTQMGQEVILRCVPISNHLYFYWYRQILGQKVEFLVSFYNNEISEKSEIFDDQFSVERPDGSNFTLKIRSTKLEDSAMYFCASTEGVNTEAFFGQGTRLTVV.

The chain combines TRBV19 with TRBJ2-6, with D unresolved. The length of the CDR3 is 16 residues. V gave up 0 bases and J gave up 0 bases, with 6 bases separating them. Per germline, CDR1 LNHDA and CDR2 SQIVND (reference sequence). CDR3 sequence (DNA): TGTGCCAGTAGTATAGAGGCCAACTCTGGGGCCAACGTCCTGACTTTC. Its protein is CASSIEANSGANVLTF.

CDR3 residues: CASSPAAQGGIGSSGNTIYF. The CDR3 bases are TGTGCCAGCAGCCCCGCGGCACAGGGAGGGATCGGTTCCTCTGGAAACACCATATATTTT. The V and J genes are TRBV4-2 and TRBJ1-3, with a tentative D call TRBD1 (6 bases). This CDR3 is 20 amino acids long. Germline CDR1 is LGHNA and CDR2 is YNFKEQ. Between the trimmed V and J ends, which lost 4 bases and 0 bases, there was a span of 25 bases.

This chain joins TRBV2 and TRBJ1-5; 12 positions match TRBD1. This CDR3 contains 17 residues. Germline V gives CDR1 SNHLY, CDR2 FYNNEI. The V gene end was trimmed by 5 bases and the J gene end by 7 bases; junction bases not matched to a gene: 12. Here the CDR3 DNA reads TGTGCCAGCAGTCGGACCGGGACAGGGGGCTCGGGGCAGCCCCAGCATTTT. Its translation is CASSRTGTGGSGQPQHF.

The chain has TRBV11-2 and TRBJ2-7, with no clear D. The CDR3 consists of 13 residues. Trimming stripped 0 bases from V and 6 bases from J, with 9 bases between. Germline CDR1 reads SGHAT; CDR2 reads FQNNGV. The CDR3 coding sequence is TGTGCCAGCAGCTTAGATTCAGTCGCCGAGCAGTACTTC. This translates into CASSLDSVAEQYF.

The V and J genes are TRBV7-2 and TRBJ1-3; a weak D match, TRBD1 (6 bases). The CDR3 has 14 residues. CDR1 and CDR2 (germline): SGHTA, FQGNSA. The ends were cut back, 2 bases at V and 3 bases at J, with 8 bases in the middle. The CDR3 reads CASSLQGNGNTIYF. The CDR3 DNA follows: TGTGCCAGCAGCTTACAGGGGAATGGAAACACCATATATTTT. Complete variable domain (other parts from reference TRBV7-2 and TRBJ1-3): GAGVSQSPSNKVTEKGKDVELRCDPISGHTALYWYRQSLGQGLEFLIYFQGNSAPDKSGLPSDRFSAERTGGSVSTLTIQRTQQEDSAVYLCASSLQGNGNTIYFGEGSWLTVV.

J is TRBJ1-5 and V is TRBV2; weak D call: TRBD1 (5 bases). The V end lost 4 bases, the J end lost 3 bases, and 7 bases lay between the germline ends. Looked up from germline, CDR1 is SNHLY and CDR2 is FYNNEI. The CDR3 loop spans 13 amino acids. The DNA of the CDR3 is TGTGCCAGCAGTGGGGGCCACAATCAGCCCCAGCATTTT. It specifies CASSGGHNQPQHF.

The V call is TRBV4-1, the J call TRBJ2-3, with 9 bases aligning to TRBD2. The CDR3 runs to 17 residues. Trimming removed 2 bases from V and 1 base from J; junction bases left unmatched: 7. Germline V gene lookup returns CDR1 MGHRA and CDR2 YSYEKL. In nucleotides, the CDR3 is TGCGCCAGCAGCCAAACCTCAGCTAGCGGGGGCACAGATACGCAGTATTTT. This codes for CASSQTSASGGTDTQYF.

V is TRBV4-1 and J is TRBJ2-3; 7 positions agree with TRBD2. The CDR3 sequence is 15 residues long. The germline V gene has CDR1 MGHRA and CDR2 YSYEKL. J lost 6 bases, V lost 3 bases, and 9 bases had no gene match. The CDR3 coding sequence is TGCGCCAGCAGCCATCTAGCGGAGGTCGGGGATACGCAGTATTTT. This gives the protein CASSHLAEVGDTQYF.

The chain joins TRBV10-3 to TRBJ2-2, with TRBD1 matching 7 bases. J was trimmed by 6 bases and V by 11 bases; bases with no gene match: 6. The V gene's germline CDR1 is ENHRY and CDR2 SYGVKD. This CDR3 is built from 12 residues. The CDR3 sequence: CAAETGAGELFF. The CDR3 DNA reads TGTGCCGCAGAAACAGGGGCCGGGGAGCTGTTTTTT.

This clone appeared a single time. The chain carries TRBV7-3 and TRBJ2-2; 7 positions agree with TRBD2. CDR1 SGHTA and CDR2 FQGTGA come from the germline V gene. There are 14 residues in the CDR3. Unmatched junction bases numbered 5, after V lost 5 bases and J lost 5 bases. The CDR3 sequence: CASSPTGGTGELFF. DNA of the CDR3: TGTGCCAGCAGCCCAACGGGGGGTACCGGGGAGCTGTTTTTT. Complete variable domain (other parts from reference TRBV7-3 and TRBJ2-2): GAGVSQTPSNKVTEKGKYVELRCDPISGHTALYWYRQSLGQGPEFLIYFQGTGAADDSGLPNDRFFAVRPEGSVSTLKIQRTERGDSAVYLCASSPTGGTGELFFGEGSRLTVL.

The DNA of the CDR3 is TGTGCCAGTAGTGTGGCCCAGAACACTGAAGCTTTCTTT. This translates into CASSVAQNTEAFF. The chain couples TRBV19 to TRBJ1-1, with unresolved D. The V end lost 5 bases, the J end lost 1 base, and 8 bases lay between the germline ends. CDR1 and CDR2 (germline): LNHDA, SQIVND (reference sequence). The CDR3 length is 13 residues.

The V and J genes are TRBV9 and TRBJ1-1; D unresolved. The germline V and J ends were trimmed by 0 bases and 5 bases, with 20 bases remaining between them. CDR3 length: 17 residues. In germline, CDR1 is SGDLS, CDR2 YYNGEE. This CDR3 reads CASSVGPNDVRRTEAFF. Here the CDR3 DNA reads TGTGCCAGCAGCGTAGGTCCCAATGATGTCCGGAGGACTGAAGCTTTCTTT.

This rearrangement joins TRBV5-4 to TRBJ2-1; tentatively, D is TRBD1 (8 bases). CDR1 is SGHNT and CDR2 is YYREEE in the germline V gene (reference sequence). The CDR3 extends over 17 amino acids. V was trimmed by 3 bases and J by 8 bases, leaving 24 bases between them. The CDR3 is CASSSSFNRGGKDEQFF. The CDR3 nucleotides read TGTGCCAGCAGCTCGTCCTTCAACAGGGGGGGAAAAGATGAGCAGTTCTTC.

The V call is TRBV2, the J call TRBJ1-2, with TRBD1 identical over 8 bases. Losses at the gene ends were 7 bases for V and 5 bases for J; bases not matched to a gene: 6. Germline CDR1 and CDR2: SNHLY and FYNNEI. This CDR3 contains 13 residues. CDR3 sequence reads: CASIPGQEYGYTF. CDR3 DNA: TGTGCCAGCATCCCGGGACAGGAGTATGGCTACACCTTC.

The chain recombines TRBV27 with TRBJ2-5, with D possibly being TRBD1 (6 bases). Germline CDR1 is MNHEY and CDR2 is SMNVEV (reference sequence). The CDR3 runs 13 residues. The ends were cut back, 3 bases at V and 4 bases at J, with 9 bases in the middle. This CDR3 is CASSFQGRETQYF. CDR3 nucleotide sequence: TGTGCCAGCAGTTTTCAGGGGAGAGAGACCCAGTACTTC.